This T cell receptor beta chain was recorded in a study of blood T cells in healthy people across ages. General observations from the study: Roughly linear declines in TCR beta diversity per million T cells occurred with age. Estimates of total diversity, which came from one million sequenced T cells, were considered to be underestimates.

The CDR3 loop spans 18 amino acids. Unmatched junction bases numbered 8, after V lost 3 bases and J lost 2 bases. Germline assignment: CDR1 SGDLS and CDR2 YYNGEE. Each sample had at least 6 million PBMCs isolated. About this clonotype: Antigen: not known.

A second PCR of about 7 to 11 cycles used a sample-barcoded 5' primer and a J-beta primer mix. A single record per CDR3 protein comes from TCRdb applying MiXCR to the 5' RACE reads. The data contain approximately 1,700,000 distinct CDR3 sequences, more than 35% of them seen just once; the ten biggest clones take up roughly 23%. The specimen was blood. The chain combines TRBV9 with TRBJ2-3; 14 nucleotides match TRBD2. This clonotype was sampled from a human donor in good health. This CDR3 is CASSAGLAGGPSTDTQYF. The CDR3 coding sequence is TGTGCCAGCAGCGCTGGACTAGCGGGGGGCCCGTCCACAGATACGCAGTATTTT.